Each of the 4 T cell receptor beta chains below was sequenced from the same sample in a study of shared clonotypes between healthy human individuals. TCRdb's table, derived via immunoSEQ multiplex PCR, lists solely in-frame clones and lacks some. The sample holds 400,000 to 600,000 clones, more than 95% seen once. Source material: naive CD4+ T cells sorted from blood. Subset in this sample: CD45RA+ positively selected. All receptors derive from a young woman in good health.

This chain uses TRBV10-3 with TRBJ1-5, with D possibly being TRBD1 (5 bases). Germline assignment: CDR1 ENHRY and CDR2 SYGVKD. The CDR3 has 14 residues. V shed 3 bases and J shed 4 bases, with 10 bases lying between them. The CDR3 is CAISEGTWNQPQHF. DNA of the CDR3: TGTGCCATCAGTGAAGGGACGTGGAATCAGCCCCAGCATTTT.

V usage is TRBV7-9 and J usage is TRBJ2-3; 7 bases line up with TRBD2. After removal of 5 bases from V and 3 bases from J, the junction contained 8 bases not matched to a gene. The CDR3 runs to 15 residues. CDR1 is SEHNR and CDR2 is FQNEAQ in the germline V gene (reference sequence). The CDR3 reads CASSDGLVETDTQYF. The CDR3 DNA is TGTGCCAGCAGCGATGGACTAGTGGAAACAGATACGCAGTATTTT.

The chain links TRBV30 to TRBJ1-2, with a tentative D call TRBD1 (5 bases). Germline lookup yields CDR1 GTSNPN and CDR2 SVGIG (reference sequence). Deletions cut 3 bases from V and 2 bases from J, with 22 bases between. The CDR3 contains 17 residues. In DNA, the CDR3 is TGTGCCTGGAGGGATAGCCCCCCCCAGGGTACCAACTATGGCTACACCTTC. Translation gives CAWRDSPPQGTNYGYTF.

The DNA of the CDR3 is TGTGCCAGCAGCTCACGTTGGGACAGTTCGACCGGGGAGCTGTTTTTT. This encodes CASSSRWDSSTGELFF. The chain joins TRBV7-9 to TRBJ2-2; TRBD1 aligns across 7 bases. The CDR3 covers 16 residues. The V gene end was trimmed by 4 bases and the J gene end by 5 bases; junction bases not matched to a gene: 10. Germline V CDR1 and CDR2: SEHNR, FQNEAQ (reference sequence). The variable domain in full, completed from reference TRBV7-9 and TRBJ2-2, reads DTGVSQNPRHKITKRGQNVTFRCDPISEHNRLYWYRQTLGQGPEFLTYFQNEAQLEKSRLLSDRFSAERPKGSFSTLEIQRTEQGDSAMYLCASSSRWDSSTGELFFGEGSRLTVL.